This TCR beta chain comes out of a study of shared clonotypes between healthy human individuals (TCRdb year 2020). Some background on the complete study: Three men and a couple of women, aged 18 to 49 years, made up the cohort. For each donor, CD4 naive and CD4 memory were each run on three plates, CD8 naive on two plates, and CD8 memory on one plate. To estimate repertoire size and how much clonotype sharing occurs between individuals, the study deeply sequenced the blood TCR repertoires of five healthy adults. Different laboratories and diverse techniques were used to prepare libraries and sequence TCR repertoires, to increase sequencing depth and limit assay-specific biases. Each donor's leukapheresis produced roughly between roughly 0.85 and 10 billion PBMCs. Overall study results and their limits: When several donors were compared, the shared fraction of clonotypes was about 5% for naive CD4, 3.5% for naive CD8, 2.3% for memory CD4, and around 0.37% for memory CD8. Incomplete sequencing was indicated by rarefaction of sorted-subset datasets, despite the large sequencing depth. Clonotypes shared by all four sorted-subset donors showed higher generation probabilities than non-shared clonotypes. Pairwise subsampling indicated that sequencing depth was expected to affect the degree of clonotype sharing among donors. Larger estimated clonotype richness was generally found for naive subsets than for memory subsets. Sampling was restricted to blood, and TCR repertoires in tissue are likely to differ from TCR repertoires in blood. Because the study included only a small number of donors, the genetic and exposure-history diversity represented was limited.

Donors were healthy HIV-negative adults with no recently reported acute infections or vaccinations. Only Caucasian adults living in Nashville, Tennessee, USA were represented among the donors. CD4+ T cells were enriched by magnetic negative selection, after which naive cells were positively selected on CD45RA and the negative fraction was taken as the memory subset. Blood was collected by leukapheresis, and PBMCs were isolated by Ficoll-Histopaque density gradient centrifugation and then cryopreserved in liquid nitrogen vapor phase. Analytical flow cytometry was used to check the purity and quantity of every magnetically sorted T cell population. Genomic DNA was isolated from every sorted fraction and measured by UV absorbance on a Nanodrop 2000c. Comments on this clone: Its antigen target is currently unknown. No much larger clone exists at a distance of one base, and base qualities are not known.

Using the deep immunoSEQ assay, TCR CDR3 regions were amplified from genomic DNA by multiplex PCR. Extracted genomic DNA from each cell subset was spread evenly across all wells of several immunoSEQ 96-well plates, with each plate serving as a replicate. Each replicate PCR for sorted subsets received about 210 ng genomic DNA, equal to about 29,000 T cell genomes. Purified libraries were quantified with a Qubit 3.0 fluorometer, sized on a Bioanalyzer 2100, and re-quantified with the KAPA Library Quantification kit. Each immunoSEQ 96-well plate was sequenced on its own single-read 150-cycle Illumina NextSeq 550 flow cell. In the original analysis: Because the immunoSEQ output included only junctional sequences and no quality scores, the filtering could not be the same as the filtering used for full-length reads. To assign V/J genes and CDR3, sequences were annotated using PyIR, a Python wrapper for IgBLAST v1.9, with IMGT germline references. Any read was removed if the V/J assignment was weak (E-value above 1e-6), the CDR3 was missing, or the read contained stop codons, out-of-frame junctions, or ambiguous translated residues. V3J clonotypes were defined as sequences sharing the same inferred V gene, J gene, and CDR3 amino acid sequence. To compute the percentage overlap between repertoires, the number of shared unique clonotypes was divided by the size of the smaller repertoire. Repertoire richness was assessed with RTK rarefaction, the Chao1 estimator, and Recon v2.1 estimates of unobserved clonotypes. OLGA was used to compute generation probabilities for all TCRbeta clonotypes that the gDNA method yielded from a handful of donors. In TCRdb, the immuneACCESS table is reduced to in-frame sequences with V and J assigned. These tables do not hold every clone; where another copy was compared, an unresolved V gene accounts for under half, and the others remain unexplained. From that table come the V and J calls and clone size; the DNA was used to work out D and trimming. The sample table records a few million clones; 85% to 95% of these occur just once. 0.39% of the sample is taken by the ten largest.

The receptor was derived from a man aged 18 to 29 in good health. Some clones in this sample may be carry-over from other donors' samples. Sequencing was done on a sample of naive CD4+ T cells from PBMCs. The cell subset or site label on this specimen signifies: CD45RA+ positively selected.

The CDR3 amino acid sequence is: CASSSWGGVPWNTIYF. The DNA is as follows: TGTGCCAGCAGCTCATGGGGGGGGGTTCCCTGGAACACCATATATTTT. The V and J genes are TRBV28 and TRBJ1-3; TRBD1 is perhaps the D gene, given 5 matching bases. The CDR3 spans 16 residues, from the cysteine through the phenylalanine. Only the CDR3 part of the read is kept: 48 bases, read in frame from the first base. The CDR1 and CDR2 encoded by the germline V gene are MDHEN and SYDVKM. V is reduced by 6 bases and J by 7 bases, leaving a spacing of 22 bases between them.